The clone carrying this TCR beta chain is a singleton in its sample. This sample is part of a study of blood T cell repertoires in COVID-19. Overall study context: From the United States, Italy and Spain came samples of acute and convalescent COVID-19.

Authors' processing steps: Nucleated cell counts were estimated from reference gene primer amplification. Generated by immunoSEQ multiplex PCR, the TCRdb table keeps only in-frame clones and is missing some. From that table come the V and J calls and clone size; the DNA was used to work out D and trimming. The sample shows about 400,000 clones, roughly 90% of them seen only once. CDR1 and CDR2 (germline): MDHEN, SYDVKM. The CDR3 extends over 15 amino acids. The V end lost 5 bases, the J end lost 4 bases, and 18 bases lay between the germline ends. The source is a man aged 40-55 years with acute or convalescent COVID-19. The sample was peripheral blood. This rearrangement joins TRBV28 to TRBJ2-7; tentatively, D is TRBD1 (6 bases). The CDR3 nucleotides are TGTGCCAGCAGTCCCCACCGGGACACCTATTACGAGCAGTACTTC. It specifies CASSPHRDTYYEQYF.